Given below is one TCR beta chain in context. As yet, its antigen is unknown. V was pared by 2 bases and J by 6 bases, with 4 bases between. The CDR3 has 11 residues. Germline assignment: CDR1 MNHEY and CDR2 SVGEGT. The data belong to a study of T-cell memory formation after mild COVID-19. General study findings and limits: CD4+ contracting clones were mainly CM and EM; CD8+ ones, EMRA.

Sample barcodes and UMIs were carried by the TCR alpha and TCR beta cDNA libraries that 5'RACE generated with constant-segment primers. In TCRdb, the 5' RACE reads were re-called with MiXCR into one record per CDR3 protein. The top ten hold 22% of the sample, which has around 250,000 distinct CDR3 sequences, about a sixth seen once. The chain recombines TRBV6-2 or TRBV6-3 with TRBJ1-2; no definite D call. Sequencing input: PBMCs or a T cell subset sorted from them (not recorded which). The receptor was derived from a man between 18 and 35 years old who had mild COVID-19 (a few samples of this study predate the infection). Cell type and time point are not known. This CDR3 reads CASSYGDGYTF. The CDR3 DNA is TGTGCCAGCAGTTACGGGGATGGCTACACCTTC.